The rows below give T cell receptor beta chains drawn from one sample of a study of blood T cells in healthy people across ages. TCRdb processed the 5' RACE reads anew with MiXCR; each CDR3 protein has one entry. The table records roughly 860,000 distinct CDR3 sequences, approximately 65% of them present only once. The sample consisted of blood. The receptors here all came from a man aged 30 to 39 in good health. Each CDR3 is given with its conserved first and last residue. The order of the fields is V gene, CDR3 protein.

>TRBV6-2/TRBV6-3
CASSTGSGTGELFF
>TRBV7-8
CASSKLADPMGDTQYF
>TRBV28
CASSPQGVRGTQYF
>TRBV4-2
CASSQDSTGSGANVLTF
>TRBV4-1
CASSQSELKGGFGKTQYF
>TRBV20-1
CSASLVRYRDEQFF
>TRBV7-9
CAGAPGWGKDTEAFF
>TRBV29-1
CSVEDLGNQETQYF
>TRBV29-1
CSVEVGRYGQYF
>TRBV10-3
CAISGTSGGSKDTQYF
>TRBV20-1
CSAPGVLGLFF
>TRBV10-3
CAVGLRDEQYF
>TRBV20-1
CSARGRGKYEQYF
>TRBV10-3
CAIRTTEYEQYF
>TRBV7-9
CASSVPGTGYEQYF
>TRBV20-1
CSAAGQRNQPQHF
>TRBV10-3
CAISEPGGREAFF
>TRBV6-2/TRBV6-3
CASSYGRRRANEQFF
>TRBV3-1
CASSAGGTSNEQFF
>TRBV6-5
CASNRERRETQYF
>TRBV7-9
CASSFGTDEQFF
>TRBV27
CASSPFSGGGTQYF